These 8 T cell receptor beta chains came from one sample sequenced in a study of radiation and T cells in renal cell carcinoma. Specified time point: blood 2 weeks post-SBRT. Noted treatment: 15 Gy SBRT to primary tumor, nephrectomy 4 weeks later. The data were produced by immunoSEQ multiplex PCR, yet TCRdb's version contains in-frame clones alone and is incomplete. The table includes 65,000 to 80,000 clones, approximately 86% detected once. The input for sequencing was blood, taken from a patient whose treatment included radiotherapy and nephrectomy. The receptors originated from a woman between 50 and 59 years old with renal cell carcinoma.

V and J are TRBV28 and TRBJ1-5; D possibly corresponds to TRBD1 (6 bases). The CDR3 spans 18 residues. Deletions cut 5 bases from V and 4 bases from J, with 24 bases between. Germline V gene sequence: CDR1 MDHEN, CDR2 SYDVKM. DNA for the CDR3: TGTGCCAGCAGTATACACCCCCCTCGGGGGCAAAGGAATCAGCCCCAGCATTTT. It codes for CASSIHPPRGQRNQPQHF.

This clone occurred once. This chain joins TRBV6-5 and TRBJ2-2, with D possibly being TRBD1 or TRBD2 (5 bases each). This CDR3 contains 15 residues. V was pared by 7 bases and J by 0 bases, with 12 bases between. Germline V CDR1 and CDR2: MNHEY, SVGAGI. The CDR3 DNA reads as TGTGCCAGCAATTATGAGGGGCCGAACACCGGGGAGCTGTTTTTT. This encodes CASNYEGPNTGELFF.

This clone occurred a few times. The genes are TRBV6-5 and TRBJ2-1; D remains unclear. CDR1 and CDR2 (germline): MNHEY, SVGAGI. The CDR3 has 13 residues. Trimming took off 2 bases at V and 8 bases at J, with 10 bases between the two ends. The CDR3 sequence: CASSYGSDYEQFF. In nucleotides, the CDR3 is TGTGCCAGCAGTTACGGGTCCGACTATGAGCAGTTCTTC.

The genes are TRBV10-1 and TRBJ1-6; 9 positions agree with TRBD1. This CDR3 spans 17 amino acids. V gave up 0 bases and J gave up 9 bases; unmatched junction bases: 9. Germline V CDR1 and CDR2: WNHNN, SYGVQD (reference sequence). The CDR3 reads CASSESPSDRGISPLHF. CDR3 sequence (DNA): TGCGCCAGCAGTGAGTCACCGTCGGACAGGGGAATTTCACCCCTCCACTTT.

V usage is TRBV2 and J usage is TRBJ1-2; TRBD1 aligns across 7 bases. The germline V gene has CDR1 SNHLY and CDR2 FYNNEI. The length of the CDR3 is 12 residues. The junction had 4 bases not matched to a gene; V was cut back by 4 bases and J by 8 bases. CDR3 DNA: TGTGCCAGCAGTGGACAGGGTGTAGGCTACACCTTC. This translates into CASSGQGVGYTF. Looking up the rest from reference TRBV2 and TRBJ1-2 gives the full variable domain: EPEVTQTPSHQVTQMGQEVILRCVPISNHLYFYWYRQILGQKVEFLVSFYNNEISEKSEIFDDQFSVERPDGSNFTLKIRSTKLEDSAMYFCASSGQGVGYTFGSGTRLTVV.

The chain links TRBV5-1 to TRBJ2-1; a possible D gene is TRBD2 (5 bases). V was trimmed by 1 base and J by 7 bases, leaving 15 bases between them. In germline, CDR1 is SGHRS, CDR2 YFSETQ. There are 15 residues in the CDR3. The CDR3 bases are TGCGCCAGCAGCTTGTGGCTAGCTGCCGGAAATGAGCAGTTCTTC. Protein: CASSLWLAAGNEQFF.

The chain employs TRBV6-5 and TRBJ2-7; D not resolved. Germline loops: CDR1 MNHEY, CDR2 SVGAGI. This CDR3 comprises 11 residues. V dropped 6 bases and J dropped 2 bases, with 5 bases sitting between them. Written as DNA, the CDR3 is TGTGCCAGCAGGGCTACCTACGAGCAGTACTTC. Residues: CASRATYEQYF.

The chain combines TRBV27 with TRBJ2-7, with D unresolved. The CDR3 has 12 residues. CDR1 MNHEY and CDR2 SMNVEV come from the germline V gene (reference sequence). Deletions cut 5 bases from V and 2 bases from J, with 7 bases between. CDR3 in DNA: TGTGCCAGCAGTCTTGCCCCCTACGAGCAGTACTTC. It translates to CASSLAPYEQYF.